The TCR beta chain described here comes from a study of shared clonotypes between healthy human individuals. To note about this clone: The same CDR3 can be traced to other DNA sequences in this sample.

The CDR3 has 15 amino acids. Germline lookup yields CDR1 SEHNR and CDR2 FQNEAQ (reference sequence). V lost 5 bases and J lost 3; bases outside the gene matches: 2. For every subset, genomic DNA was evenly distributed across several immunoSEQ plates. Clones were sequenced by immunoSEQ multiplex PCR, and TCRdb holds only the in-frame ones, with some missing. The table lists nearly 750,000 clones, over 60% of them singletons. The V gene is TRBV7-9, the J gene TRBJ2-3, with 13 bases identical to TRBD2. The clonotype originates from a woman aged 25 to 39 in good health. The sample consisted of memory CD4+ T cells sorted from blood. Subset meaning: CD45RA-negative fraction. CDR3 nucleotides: TGTGCCAGCAGCAGGACTAGCGGGAGTACAGATACGCAGTATTTT. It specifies CASSRTSGSTDTQYF.